Shown below are 24 T cell receptor beta chains from a single sample sequenced in a study of T cell responses to AZD1222 COVID-19 vaccine. Using immunoSEQ multiplex PCR, the repertoire was profiled, and TCRdb retains in-frame clones only, with some absent. The sample comprises around 170,000 clones, about nine tenths of which are singletons, and less than 2.5% rests with the top ten. The sequencing used peripheral blood, collected 28 days after the second AZD1222 dose. The source is an adult who received the AZD1222 COVID-19 vaccine.

This chain connects TRBV2 to TRBJ1-2; 8 bases match TRBD1. CDR3 size: 14 residues. V dropped 3 bases and J dropped 3; count of bases not matched to a gene: 3. CDR1 is SNHLY and CDR2 is FYNNEI in the germline V gene. The CDR3 bases are TGTGCCAGCAGTGAGCAGGGGGCGGACTATGGCTACACCTTC. Translated: CASSEQGADYGYTF.

The rearrangement uses TRBV21-1 and TRBJ1-2; the D call TRBD1 from the table was never checked on the DNA. TRBV21-1 is a pseudogene segment. CDR3 size: 15 residues. The CDR3 DNA follows: TGTGCCAGCAGCAGATGTGGGGGGACAGGGGATGGCTACACCTTC. This encodes CASSRCGGTGDGYTF.

This chain uses TRBV19 with TRBJ1-4; no clear D. The CDR3 sequence is 13 residues long. V was trimmed by 4 bases and J by 5 bases, leaving 8 bases between them. Germline V gene lookup returns CDR1 LNHDA and CDR2 SQIVND (reference sequence). In nucleotides, the CDR3 is TGTGCCAGTAGTAGCGACACGAATGAAAAACTGTTTTTT. Its translation is CASSSDTNEKLFF.

The chain employs TRBV11-3 and TRBJ2-1, with D perhaps matching TRBD2 (6 bases). V was trimmed by 1 base and J by 2 bases, leaving 9 bases between them. Germline lookup yields CDR1 SGHNT and CDR2 YENEEA. The CDR3 is 15 residues long. CDR3 in DNA: TGTGCCAGCAGCTTAGCGGGAGCAGCCTACAATGAGCAGTTCTTC. Translating it yields CASSLAGAAYNEQFF.

The chain combines TRBV9 with TRBJ2-1; 10 nucleotides line up with TRBD2. The ends lost 0 bases at V and 0 bases at J; junction bases unmatched: 6. Germline CDR1 is SGDLS and CDR2 is YYNGEE. The CDR3 has 18 amino acids. As DNA, the CDR3 is TGTGCCAGCAGCGTAGGACTAGCGGGCCTTAGCTCCTACAATGAGCAGTTCTTC. Its protein product is CASSVGLAGLSSYNEQFF.

This chain connects TRBV28 to TRBJ1-5, with D possibly TRBD1 on 6 matching bases. In germline, CDR1 is MDHEN, CDR2 SYDVKM. This CDR3 is built from 15 residues. The ends were cut back, 6 bases at V and 3 bases at J, with 15 bases in the middle. CDR3 sequence: CASRRTGLVNQPQHF. Written as DNA, the CDR3 is TGTGCCAGCAGACGTACAGGGTTGGTCAATCAGCCCCAGCATTTT.

The chain employs TRBV5-1 and TRBJ1-4; 11 nucleotides align to TRBD1. The junction had 6 bases not matched to a gene; V was cut back by 1 base and J by 7 bases. Germline V lookup: CDR1 SGHRS, CDR2 YFSETQ. This CDR3 is 16 amino acids long. The CDR3 DNA is TGCGCCAGCAGCTTGTCGGGACAGGGGGTTAGTGAAAAACTGTTTTTT. It translates to CASSLSGQGVSEKLFF.

The chain couples TRBV2 to TRBJ1-1; 8 positions match TRBD1. V shed 2 bases and J 6 bases; nucleotides not matched to a gene: 2. This CDR3 region has 13 residues. Germline CDR1 is SNHLY and CDR2 is FYNNEI. Written as DNA, the CDR3 is TGTGCCAGCAGTGAACAACAGGGGGCTGAAGCTTTCTTT. This codes for CASSEQQGAEAFF.

V gene TRBV11-3 combines with J gene TRBJ2-2, with 10 positions matching TRBD1. CDR1 and CDR2 from the germline V gene are SGHNT and YENEEA. After removal of 5 bases from V and 1 base from J, the junction contained 4 bases not matched to a gene. The CDR3 consists of 16 residues. Here the CDR3 DNA reads TGTGCCAGCAGCCACCGGGACAGGGGGAACACCGGGGAGCTGTTTTTT. Protein product: CASSHRDRGNTGELFF. Full variable domain (remainder filled in from reference TRBV11-3 and TRBJ2-2): EAGVVQSPRYKIIEKKQPVAFWCNPISGHNTLYWYLQNLGQGPELLIRYENEEAVDDSQLPKDRFSAERLKGVDSTLKIQPAELGDSAVYLCASSHRDRGNTGELFFGEGSRLTVL.

This sequence joins TRBV19 and TRBJ2-1; the D gene could be TRBD1 or TRBD2 (5 bases each). V lost 6 bases and J lost 4, with 13 bases in between. Germline loops: CDR1 LNHDA, CDR2 SQIVND (reference sequence). The CDR3 sequence is 14 residues long. The CDR3 region has the DNA TGTGCCAGTAGGCCCAGGGAGCGGTACAATGAGCAGTTCTTC. Translating gives CASRPRERYNEQFF.

The sample holds a few counts of this clone. The gene calls are TRBV18 and TRBJ1-5; D is possibly TRBD1 (6 bases). V dropped 2 bases and J dropped 7 bases, with 15 bases sitting between them. Per the germline V gene, CDR1 is KGHSH and CDR2 is LQKENI. The CDR3 is made up of 15 amino acids. The CDR3 reads CASSPGIPGDQPQHF. CDR3 nucleotides: TGTGCCAGCTCACCAGGTATACCAGGGGACCAGCCCCAGCATTTT.

Concerning this clone: Other DNA sequences in this sample translate to the same CDR3. The chain has TRBV9 and TRBJ1-1; TRBD1 matches at 9 bases. The CDR3 is 14 amino acids. Germline CDR1 reads SGDLS; CDR2 reads YYNGEE. V trimming: 6 bases; J trimming: 1 base; junction bases outside the gene matches: 4. CDR3 residues: CASTRGQGNTEAFF. As DNA, the CDR3 is TGTGCCAGCACGCGGGGACAGGGGAACACTGAAGCTTTCTTT.

The CDR3 region has the DNA TGTGCCAGCAGCTTGGGTCGGACAGGGAATGAAAAACTGTTTTTT. As protein: CASSLGRTGNEKLFF. J is TRBJ1-4 and V is TRBV5-4, with TRBD1 matching over 8 bases. The CDR3 spans 15 residues. The germline CDR1 and CDR2 sequences are SGHNT and YYREEE (reference sequence). V was pared by 0 bases and J by 5 bases, with 3 bases of the junction left unmatched.

The chain recombines TRBV19 with TRBJ1-4; possible D gene TRBD1, 5 bases. The length of the CDR3 is 13 residues. Germline V CDR1 and CDR2: LNHDA, SQIVND (reference sequence). Deletions cut 7 bases from V and 7 bases from J, with 13 bases between. CDR3 sequence: CASNLGPREKLFF. Here the CDR3 DNA reads TGTGCCAGTAATTTGGGGCCGCGTGAAAAACTGTTTTTT.

The CDR3 sequence: CASSLLNTIYF. The CDR3 nucleotides are TGTGCCAGCAGTTTGCTCAACACCATATATTTT. The chain is built from TRBV28 and TRBJ1-3; the D is unclear. The CDR3 consists of 11 residues. Between the trimmed V and J ends, which lost 3 bases and 7 bases, there was a span of 4 bases. Germline V CDR1 and CDR2: MDHEN, SYDVKM.

The chain recombines TRBV27 with TRBJ2-7, with 7 bases identical to TRBD1. The CDR3 consists of 14 residues. V was clipped by 4 bases and J by 4 bases; unmatched bases: 7. CDR1 and CDR2 (germline): MNHEY, SMNVEV (reference sequence). For the CDR3, the DNA is TGTGCCAGCAGTTCGGGACAGAGCCGATACGAGCAGTACTTC. It encodes CASSSGQSRYEQYF.

CDR3 region: CASSPRQNQPQHF. For the CDR3, the DNA is TGTGCCAGCAGCCCTAGACAGAATCAGCCCCAGCATTTT. V and J are TRBV7-6 and TRBJ1-5; perhaps TRBD1 as D (5 bases). Per the germline V gene, CDR1 is SGHVS and CDR2 is FNYEAQ. The V gene lost 5 bases and the J gene lost 4 bases, with 9 bases spanning the gap. The CDR3 has 13 residues.

The chain has TRBV6-5 and TRBJ1-1; D perhaps matches TRBD1 (6 bases). Germline-derived CDR1 and CDR2 are MNHEY and SVGAGI. The CDR3 has 14 residues. V was trimmed by 6 bases and J by 0 bases, leaving 11 bases between them. CDR3 DNA sequence: TGTGCCAGCAGAGCCGGGACACTGAACACTGAAGCTTTCTTT. Its translation is CASRAGTLNTEAFF.

The genes are TRBV9 and TRBJ2-6; the match to TRBD2 covers 12 bases. The germline CDR1 and CDR2 sequences are SGDLS and YYNGEE. The CDR3 length is 17 residues. After removal of 1 base from V and 4 bases from J, the junction contained 3 bases not matched to a gene. CDR3 region: CASSVLAGGLGANVLTF. The DNA for the CDR3 is TGTGCCAGCAGCGTACTAGCGGGGGGGCTCGGGGCCAACGTCCTGACTTTC.

The CDR3 is CASSYSRGEQFF. The DNA of the CDR3 is TGTGCCAGCAGTTACTCACGGGGTGAGCAGTTCTTC. This chain links TRBV6-2 or TRBV6-3 with TRBJ2-1; a possible D gene is TRBD2 (5 bases). CDR1 is MNHEY, CDR2 SVGEGT, per germline. V lost 0 bases to trimming and J lost 9 bases, with 6 bases between them. The CDR3 runs to 12 residues.

The V call is TRBV6-5, the J call TRBJ1-3; D uncertain. The CDR3 has 13 amino acids. Trimming cost V 7 bases and J 2 bases, with 9 bases left between them. Germline V CDR1 and CDR2: MNHEY, SVGAGI. CDR3 sequence reads: CASTSATGNTIYF. The CDR3 DNA is TGTGCCAGCACCTCCGCAACTGGAAACACCATATATTTT.

V is TRBV5-8 and J is TRBJ1-5, with D tentatively TRBD1 (6 bases). Trimming removed 4 bases at V and 5 bases at J, with 19 bases between. This CDR3 comprises 16 residues. Per germline, CDR1 SGHTS and CDR2 YDEGEE. The CDR3 loop reads CASSQFQGFHYQPQHF. DNA for the CDR3: TGTGCCAGCAGCCAATTCCAGGGGTTCCACTATCAGCCCCAGCATTTT.

The table lists this clone with a count of one. The V gene is TRBV7-3, the J gene TRBJ2-6; no definite D call. Trimming pared 5 bases from V and 1 base from J, leaving 15 bases between. Per germline, CDR1 SGHTA and CDR2 FQGTGA. This CDR3 has 17 residues. The CDR3: CASSPMVLRSGANVLTF. CDR3 DNA: TGTGCCAGCAGCCCAATGGTACTACGTTCTGGGGCCAACGTCCTGACTTTC.

The chain joins TRBV4-1 to TRBJ2-1; TRBD2 aligns across 11 bases. The V gene end was trimmed by 1 base and the J gene end by 0 bases; junction bases not matched to a gene: 2. The CDR3 loop spans 17 amino acids. The germline gives CDR1 MGHRA, CDR2 YSYEKL. CDR3 sequence reads: CASSQGLAGLSYNEQFF. CDR3 nucleotide sequence: TGCGCCAGCAGCCAAGGACTAGCGGGGCTCTCCTACAATGAGCAGTTCTTC.